This T cell receptor beta chain appears in the sequencing data of a study of blood T cell repertoires in COVID-19. The CDR3 contains 16 residues. Per the study methods: For nucleated cells, counts were estimated from reference gene primer amplification. Produced via immunoSEQ multiplex PCR; TCRdb's table is partial and in-frame only. V and J calls and clone size are copied from that table; D and trimming were computed from the DNA. The table records approximately 160,000 clones, 83% of them present only once. This rearrangement joins TRBV12-2 to TRBJ2-5; the D call of TRBD2 is as the table states it, not checked on the DNA. TRBV12-2 is a recognized pseudogene. This clonotype was obtained from a woman in her 50s who had recovered from COVID-19. The sample consisted of PBMCs or T cells enriched from blood (not recorded which). Here the CDR3 reads CASRLAKRGGEETQYF. In nucleotides, the CDR3 is TGTGCAAGTCGCTTAGCCAAGCGGGGGGGAGAGGAGACCCAGTACTTC.